This TCR beta chain was sequenced in a study of early T cells in non-severe SARS-CoV-2 infection. Individual cDNA molecules received unique molecular identifiers. TCRdb passed the 5' RACE reads through MiXCR, listing each CDR3 protein once. Of about 48,000 distinct CDR3 sequences in the sample, 6.2% were seen once. In its sample, this clonotype was seen many times. The length of the CDR3 is 15 residues. V shed 3 bases and J shed 2 bases, with 11 bases lying between them. This receptor was obtained from an adult who was a healthcare worker with PCR-confirmed SARS-CoV-2 infection or an uninfected control (not recorded which). The sample consisted of whole blood, taken at baseline. The gene calls are TRBV12-3 or TRBV12-4 and TRBJ1-5; D gene unclear. The CDR3 protein is CASSLGPGGNQPQHF. CDR3 nucleotide sequence: TGTGCCAGCAGTTTGGGCCCCGGGGGCAATCAGCCCCAGCATTTT.